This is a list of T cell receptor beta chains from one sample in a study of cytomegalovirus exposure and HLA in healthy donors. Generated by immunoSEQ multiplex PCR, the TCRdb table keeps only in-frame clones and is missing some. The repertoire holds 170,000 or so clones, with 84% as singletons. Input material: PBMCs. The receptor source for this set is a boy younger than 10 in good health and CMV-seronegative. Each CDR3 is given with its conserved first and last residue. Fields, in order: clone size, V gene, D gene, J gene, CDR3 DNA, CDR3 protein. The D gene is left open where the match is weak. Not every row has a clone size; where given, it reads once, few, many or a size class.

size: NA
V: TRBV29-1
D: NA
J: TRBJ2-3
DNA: TGCAGCGTTGAAGAAGAAGGGGGAGCAGATACGCAGTATTTT
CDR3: CSVEEEGGADTQYF

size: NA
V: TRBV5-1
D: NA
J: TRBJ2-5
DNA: TGCGCCAGCAGCTTGGTCATTCTAACAGGGAATCAAGAGACCCAGTACTTC
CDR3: CASSLVILTGNQETQYF

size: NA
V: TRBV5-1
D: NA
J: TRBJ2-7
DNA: TGCGCCAGCAGCTTGCCCAGTCACGAGCAGTACTTC
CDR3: CASSLPSHEQYF

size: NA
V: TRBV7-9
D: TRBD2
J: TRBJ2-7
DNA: TGTGCCAGCAGCGCCGGGACGGCCGGGACTAGCGGGAAAGTCGGCGAGCAGTACTTC
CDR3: CASSAGTAGTSGKVGEQYF

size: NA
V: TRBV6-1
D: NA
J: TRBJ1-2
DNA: TGTGCCAGCAGCCAACAGGGAACATATGGCTACACCTTC
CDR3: CASSQQGTYGYTF

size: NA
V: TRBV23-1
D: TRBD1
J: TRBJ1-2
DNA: TGCGCCAGCAGTCATCCAGACCGACAGGGCGAAGGCTACACCTTC
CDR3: CASSHPDRQGEGYTF

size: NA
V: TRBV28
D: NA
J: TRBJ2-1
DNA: TGTGCCAGCAGTTTAGGGAGTTGGGGAACCTACAATGAGCAGTTCTTC
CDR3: CASSLGSWGTYNEQFF

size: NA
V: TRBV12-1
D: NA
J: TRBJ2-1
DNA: TGTGCCAGCAGCTTTGCTTACCAGGGTCCTCAGTCCTACAATGAGCAGTTCTTC
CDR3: CASSFAYQGPQSYNEQFF

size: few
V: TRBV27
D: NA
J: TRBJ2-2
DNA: TGTGCCAGCAGGCTGGGACAGCACACCGGGGGGCTGTTTTTT
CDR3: CASRLGQHTGGLFF

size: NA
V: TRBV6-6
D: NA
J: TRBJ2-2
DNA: TGTGCCAGCAGTCAGACAGCGAACACCGGGGAGCTGTTTTTT
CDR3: CASSQTANTGELFF

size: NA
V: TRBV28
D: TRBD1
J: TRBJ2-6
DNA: TGTGCCAGCAGTTTCTTTCCGAGACAGGGATCCGGGGCCAACGTCCTGACTTTC
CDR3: CASSFFPRQGSGANVLTF

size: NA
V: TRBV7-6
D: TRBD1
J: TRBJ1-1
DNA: TGTGCCAGCAGCTTAGCGTCGGACAGGGAGGCTTTCTTT
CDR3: CASSLASDREAFF

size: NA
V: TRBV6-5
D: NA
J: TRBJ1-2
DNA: TGTGCCAGCAGTTATTTTTCAGGGCTTAGTGGCTACACCTTC
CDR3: CASSYFSGLSGYTF

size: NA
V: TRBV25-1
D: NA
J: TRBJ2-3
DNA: TGTGCCAGCACCATACCTAACAGCACAGATACGCAGTATTTT
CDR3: CASTIPNSTDTQYF

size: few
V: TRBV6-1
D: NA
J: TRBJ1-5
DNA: TGTGCCAGCAGTGAAGGGACAGACCATCAGCCCCAGCATTTT
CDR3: CASSEGTDHQPQHF

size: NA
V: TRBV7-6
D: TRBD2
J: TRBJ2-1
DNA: TGTGCCAGCAGCGCCGGGACTAGCGGGAGTCATGAGCAGTTCTTC
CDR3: CASSAGTSGSHEQFF

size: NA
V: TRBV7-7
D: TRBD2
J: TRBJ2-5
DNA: TGTGCTAGCAGCCCCCCAAGCGGGAGGGCCCAGTACTTC
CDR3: CASSPPSGRAQYF

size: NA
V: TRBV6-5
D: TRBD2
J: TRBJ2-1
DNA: TGTGCCAGCAGTTCGCCAGCGGGAGCTCGTTCCAATGAGCAGTTCTTC
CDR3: CASSSPAGARSNEQFF

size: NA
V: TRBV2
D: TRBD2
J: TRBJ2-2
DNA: TGTGCCAGCAGTAATCTAGCGGGCACTAACACCGGGGAGCTGTTTTTT
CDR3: CASSNLAGTNTGELFF

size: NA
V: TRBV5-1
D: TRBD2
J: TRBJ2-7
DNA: TGCGCCGGCAGCTTGGAATCGCGCGGGGGCGAGCAGTACTTC
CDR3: CAGSLESRGGEQYF

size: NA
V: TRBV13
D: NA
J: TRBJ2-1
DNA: TGTGCCAGCAGCCCCCCCCGGGGAAACTACAATGAGCAGTTCTTC
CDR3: CASSPPRGNYNEQFF

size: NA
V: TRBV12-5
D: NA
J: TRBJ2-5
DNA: TGTGCTAGTGGTTTGCCCCCCAAAGAGACCCAGTACTTC
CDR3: CASGLPPKETQYF

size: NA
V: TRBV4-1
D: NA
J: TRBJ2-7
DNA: TGCGCCAGCAGCCAAGCACAGGGTACCGACGAGCAGTACTTC
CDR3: CASSQAQGTDEQYF

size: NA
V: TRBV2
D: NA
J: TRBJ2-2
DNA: TGTGCCAGCAGGGGGGCCTCCTGGGAGCTGTTTTTT
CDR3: CASRGASWELFF

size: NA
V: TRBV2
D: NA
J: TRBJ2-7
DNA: TGTGCCAGCAGTGATAGCGACTTAGGTGACGAGCAGTACTTC
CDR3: CASSDSDLGDEQYF

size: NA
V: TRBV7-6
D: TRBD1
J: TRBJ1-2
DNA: TGTGCCAGCAGCTTAGCGGACAGGGAGGGGTATGGCTACACCTTC
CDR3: CASSLADREGYGYTF

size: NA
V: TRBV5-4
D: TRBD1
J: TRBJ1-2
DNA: TGTGCCAGCAGCTTGGGACAGGGGGCGCTAGACTATGGCTACACCTTC
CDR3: CASSLGQGALDYGYTF

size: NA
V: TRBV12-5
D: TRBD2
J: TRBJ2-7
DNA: TGTGCTAGTGGTTTGGGACTAGCGGGAGCCTACGAGCAGTACTTC
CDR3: CASGLGLAGAYEQYF

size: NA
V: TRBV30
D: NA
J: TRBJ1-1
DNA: TGTGCCTGGAGTGAGAGATACACTGAAGCTTTCTTT
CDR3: CAWSERYTEAFF

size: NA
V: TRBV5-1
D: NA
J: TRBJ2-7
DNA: TGCGCCAGCAGCTTGGCGGGAGAGGGCGAGCAGTACTTC
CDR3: CASSLAGEGEQYF